These 26 T cell receptor beta chains were sequenced from one sample in a study of human T cells and chemical hapten exposure. The time point is: healthy volunteer bleed at 2 weeks. Sequencing started from total RNA isolated from unfractionated whole blood. TCRdb re-called the RACE reads with MiXCR, one entry per CDR3 protein. Of 130,000 or so distinct CDR3 sequences in the sample, approximately 9.5% were seen once. Sequencing input: whole blood. These receptors were taken from a male donor in good health. Some clones in this sample may be carry-over from other donors' samples.

The count of this clonotype is one. This rearrangement joins TRBV5-8 to TRBJ2-1; 12 nucleotides line up with TRBD2. CDR1 and CDR2 (germline): SGHTS, YDEGEE. This CDR3 spans 15 amino acids. Germline trimming cut 4 bases from V and 8 bases from J; bases unmatched to any gene: 7. DNA of the CDR3: TGTGCCAGCAGCGCGACTAGCGGGAGTGGGTATGAGCAGTTCTTC. Protein product: CASSATSGSGYEQFF.

This clonotype was recorded at least ten times. The J gene is TRBJ1-6, the V gene TRBV12-3 or TRBV12-4, with unresolved D. This CDR3 has 12 amino acids. V was clipped by 2 bases and J by 6 bases, with 2 bases between them. The CDR3 DNA reads as TGTGCCAGCAGTTTAAGTAATTCACCCCTCCACTTT. Encoded protein: CASSLSNSPLHF.

This chain uses TRBV19 with TRBJ1-2, with 9 bases identical to TRBD1. Germline V CDR1 and CDR2: LNHDA, SQIVND (reference sequence). The CDR3 has 14 amino acids. V was clipped by 6 bases and J by 4 bases; unmatched bases: 6. The CDR3 DNA reads TGTGCCAGTAGGTCCGGGACAGGGACCTATGGCTACACCTTC. This codes for CASRSGTGTYGYTF.

This clonotype was seen repeatedly, ten times or more. The J gene is TRBJ2-1, the V gene TRBV11-2, with 12 bases lining up with TRBD2. Trimming removed 5 bases from V and 0 bases from J; junction bases left unmatched: 14. The CDR3 runs to 20 residues. Germline assignment: CDR1 SGHAT and CDR2 FQNNGV. The CDR3 protein is CASSPQRGTSGLSSYNEQFF. Here the CDR3 DNA reads TGTGCCAGCAGCCCCCAAAGGGGGACTAGCGGGCTTAGCTCCTACAATGAGCAGTTCTTC. Combining the CDR3 with reference TRBV11-2 and TRBJ2-1 gives the whole variable domain EAGVAQSPRYKIIEKRQSVAFWCNPISGHATLYWYQQILGQGPKLLIQFQNNGVVDDSQLPKDRFSAERLKGVDSTLKIQPAKLEDSAVYLCASSPQRGTSGLSSYNEQFFGPGTRLTVL.

This clonotype has only a few counts. This sequence joins TRBV7-9 and TRBJ1-2; perhaps TRBD1 as D (6 bases). The V and J ends lost 1 base and 6 bases respectively, with 15 bases between them. The V gene's germline CDR1 is SEHNR and CDR2 FQNEAQ (reference sequence). The CDR3 contains 15 residues. CDR3 DNA sequence: TGTGCCAGCAGCTTAGTTCCCGGACAGAAGGATGGCTACACCTTC. It codes for CASSLVPGQKDGYTF. The entire variable domain, with the rest obtained from reference TRBV7-9 and TRBJ1-2, is as follows: DTGVSQNPRHKITKRGQNVTFRCDPISEHNRLYWYRQTLGQGPEFLTYFQNEAQLEKSRLLSDRFSAERPKGSFSTLEIQRTEQGDSAMYLCASSLVPGQKDGYTFGSGTRLTVV.

This sequence joins TRBV12-3 or TRBV12-4 and TRBJ1-5; D possibly corresponds to TRBD1 (6 bases). The CDR3 totals 16 residues. The V end lost 1 base, the J end lost 5 bases, and 15 bases lay between the germline ends. This chain's CDR3 is CASSLVGREGDQPQHF. The CDR3 nucleotides are TGTGCCAGCAGTTTAGTAGGCAGGGAGGGGGATCAGCCCCAGCATTTT.

This clonotype was counted only a few times. The chain combines TRBV6-1 with TRBJ1-5, with D uncertain. In germline, CDR1 is MNHNS, CDR2 SASEGT. V was clipped by 6 bases and J by 0 bases, with 12 bases between them. The CDR3 contains 15 residues. CDR3 sequence (DNA): TGTGCCAGCAGGGCAGGTAGTACTAGCAATCAGCCCCAGCATTTT. This codes for CASRAGSTSNQPQHF.

The chain links TRBV21-1 to TRBJ2-1; TRBD1 is the table's D call, not checked against the DNA. TRBV21-1 is annotated as a pseudogene. The CDR3 has 16 residues. CDR3 DNA sequence: TGTGCCAGCAGCAAAGACGGGGCAGGGGGCAACAATGAGCAGTTCTTC. This encodes CASSKDGAGGNNEQFF.

This clonotype was recorded many times. The rearrangement links TRBV20-1 to TRBJ2-3; perhaps D is TRBD1 or TRBD2 (5 bases each). CDR1 and CDR2 from the germline V gene are DFQATT and SNEGSKA (reference sequence). This CDR3 contains 15 residues. V was clipped by 0 bases and J by 0 bases, with 10 bases between them. CDR3 amino acids: CSARDNGASTDTQYF. Here the CDR3 DNA reads TGCAGTGCTAGAGATAACGGGGCCAGCACAGATACGCAGTATTTT.

V gene TRBV7-9 combines with J gene TRBJ2-7; the D is unclear. Germline lookup yields CDR1 SEHNR and CDR2 FQNEAQ (reference sequence). V dropped 1 base and J dropped 0 bases, with 10 bases sitting between them. This CDR3 is built from 15 residues. CDR3 region: CASSLVRDFSYEQYF. For the CDR3, the DNA is TGTGCCAGCAGCTTAGTCCGTGACTTCTCCTACGAGCAGTACTTC. The complete variable domain, with remaining parts taken from reference TRBV7-9 and TRBJ2-7, reads DTGVSQNPRHKITKRGQNVTFRCDPISEHNRLYWYRQTLGQGPEFLTYFQNEAQLEKSRLLSDRFSAERPKGSFSTLEIQRTEQGDSAMYLCASSLVRDFSYEQYFGPGTRLTVT.

The rearrangement uses TRBV6-2 or TRBV6-3 and TRBJ1-5, with 7 positions matching TRBD1. CDR3 size: 14 residues. V gave up 8 bases and J gave up 5 bases; unmatched junction bases: 9. Germline CDR1 and CDR2: MNHEY and SVGEGT. The CDR3 DNA follows: TGTGCCAGCGGTGAACAGGGGACTTATCAGCCCCAGCATTTT. It specifies CASGEQGTYQPQHF.

This chain joins TRBV7-9 and TRBJ2-3, with TRBD1 as a possible D gene (6 bases). Trimming removed 5 bases at V and 4 bases at J, with 13 bases between. Germline V lookup: CDR1 SEHNR, CDR2 FQNEAQ (reference sequence). The CDR3 contains 14 residues. The DNA for the CDR3 is TGTGCCAGCAGCCAGGGGTTTGGATCAGATACGCAGTATTTT. Residues: CASSQGFGSDTQYF.

With respect to this clonotype: A read error may produce the germline difference seen at one junction end. This sequence joins TRBV12-3 or TRBV12-4 and TRBJ1-1; no firm D call. This CDR3 region has 14 residues. The chain's CDR3 is CASSLGEENTEAFF. The CDR3 region has the DNA TGTGCCAGCAGCTTAGGTGAGGAGAACACTGAAGCTTTCTTT.

The chain combines TRBV6-2 or TRBV6-3 with TRBJ2-3, with a tentative D call TRBD1 (5 bases). Germline assignment: CDR1 MNHEY and CDR2 SVGEGT. The CDR3 runs 14 residues. With 7 bases removed from V and 2 bases from J, the gap between germline ends came to 13 bases. The CDR3 here is CASNRQHHTDTQYF. DNA of the CDR3: TGTGCCAGCAACCGACAGCACCACACAGATACGCAGTATTTT.

Many counts were recorded for this clonotype. The rearrangement links TRBV27 to TRBJ2-3, with D unclear. Germline V gene lookup returns CDR1 MNHEY and CDR2 SMNVEV (reference sequence). V lost 2 bases and J lost 1, with 10 bases in between. The CDR3 is 15 residues long. CDR3 loop: CASSLGAWRTDTQYF. CDR3 coding DNA: TGTGCCAGCAGTTTAGGCGCGTGGCGCACAGATACGCAGTATTTT.

The chain couples TRBV5-1 to TRBJ2-2; 7 nucleotides match TRBD1. V shed 4 bases, J shed 4 bases, and the junction held 13 bases outside the gene matches. The CDR3 loop spans 17 amino acids. Per germline, CDR1 SGHRS and CDR2 YFSETQ. CDR3 amino acids: CASSRRGPIIRTGELFF. In nucleotides, the CDR3 is TGCGCCAGCAGCAGAAGGGGGCCAATTATACGCACCGGGGAGCTGTTTTTT.

The chain recombines TRBV12-3 or TRBV12-4 with TRBJ1-1, with D maybe TRBD1 (6 bases). The CDR3 contains 12 residues. Trimming removed 7 bases at V and 7 bases at J, with 13 bases between. CDR3 loop: CASIVGGGEAFF. The DNA for the CDR3 is TGTGCCAGCATTGTCGGGGGCGGTGAAGCTTTCTTT.

This clonotype was counted only a few times. V gene TRBV5-1 combines with J gene TRBJ2-3; 10 bases align to TRBD2. The length of the CDR3 is 15 residues. The germline V gene encodes CDR1 SGHRS and CDR2 YFSETQ. Unmatched junction bases numbered 3, after V lost 2 bases and J lost 3 bases. The CDR3 coding sequence is TGCGCCAGCAGCTTCCTGACTAGCGGGACAGATACGCAGTATTTT. It yields the protein CASSFLTSGTDTQYF.

This clonotype was seen repeatedly, ten times or more. The V gene is TRBV7-8, the J gene TRBJ2-7, with D tentatively TRBD1 or TRBD2 (5 bases each). CDR3 size: 16 residues. Per germline, CDR1 SGHVS and CDR2 FQNEAQ. Trimming pared 1 base from V and 3 bases from J, leaving 16 bases between. The CDR3 bases are TGTGCCAGCAGCTTAGAGGAGGCAGGGACGAACTACGAGCAGTACTTC. Its protein is CASSLEEAGTNYEQYF.

V is TRBV7-2 and J is TRBJ2-3; 10 positions agree with TRBD2. With V trimmed by 4 bases and J by 8 bases, 12 bases remained unmatched. The length of the CDR3 is 16 residues. CDR1 and CDR2 (germline): SGHTA, FQGNSA. As DNA, the CDR3 is TGTGCCAGCAGCTACGGACTAGCGGACAATTCCGGTACGCAGTATTTT. Its translation is CASSYGLADNSGTQYF.

Many counts were recorded for this clonotype. The CDR3, as DNA: TGTGCCAGCAGTTGGAGACAGGGGTTCTACGAGCAGTACTTC. This codes for CASSWRQGFYEQYF. The V gene is TRBV27, the J gene TRBJ2-7; 8 positions agree with TRBD1. CDR1 MNHEY and CDR2 SMNVEV come from the germline V gene (reference sequence). The CDR3 covers 14 residues. The ends lost 4 bases at V and 3 bases at J; junction bases unmatched: 5.

This clonotype was counted between two and nine times. The CDR3 is CASSLLPGRVTEAFF. Written as DNA, the CDR3 is TGTGCCAGCAGCTTACTCCCGGGGCGGGTCACTGAAGCTTTCTTT. V gene TRBV7-3 combines with J gene TRBJ1-1, with D tentatively TRBD1 (5 bases). Germline-derived CDR1 and CDR2 are SGHTA and FQGTGA. Trimming cost V 2 bases and J 4 bases, with 14 bases left between them. The CDR3 totals 15 residues.

This clonotype was recorded many times. The rearrangement joins TRBV6-2 or TRBV6-3 to TRBJ2-7; TRBD2 aligns across 7 bases. Unmatched junction bases numbered 8, after V lost 5 bases and J lost 4 bases. Per germline, CDR1 MNHEY and CDR2 SVGEGT. CDR3 length equals 14 residues. The CDR3 is CASSPGLLIYEQYF. The CDR3 DNA sequence: TGTGCCAGCAGTCCGGGACTACTAATTTACGAGCAGTACTTC.

The sample holds a few counts of this clonotype. This chain uses TRBV6-5 with TRBJ2-5; D may be TRBD1 or TRBD2 (5 bases each). The CDR3 has 16 amino acids. V dropped 0 bases and J dropped 2 bases, with 13 bases sitting between them. The germline CDR1 and CDR2 sequences are MNHEY and SVGAGI. CDR3 bases: TGTGCCAGCAGTTACTCGAGGTGGGACCCACAAGAGACCCAGTACTTC. Its translation is CASSYSRWDPQETQYF.

This chain uses TRBV4-2 with TRBJ1-6, with no clear D. Germline CDR1 is LGHNA and CDR2 is YNFKEQ. Trimming left V 0 bases short and J 3 bases short, with 6 bases between. The CDR3 runs to 15 residues. The CDR3: CASSQDCSYNSPLHF. DNA for the CDR3: TGTGCCAGCAGCCAAGATTGCAGCTATAATTCACCCCTCCACTTT.

This clonotype was counted many times. The CDR3 DNA is TGTGCCATCAGGGGAGGGGATTCACCCCTCCACTTT. Translating gives CAIRGGDSPLHF. The chain has TRBV10-3 and TRBJ1-6; possibly TRBD1 for D (5 bases). The V gene lost 6 bases and the J gene lost 8 bases, with 8 bases spanning the gap. CDR1 and CDR2 from the germline V gene are ENHRY and SYGVKD. CDR3 size: 12 residues.